The next 9 T cell receptor beta chains were all read from a single sample in a study of blood T cell repertoires in COVID-19. The table came from immunoSEQ multiplex PCR; TCRdb's copy has only in-frame clones and leaves some out. The data contain 200,000 to 300,000 clones, roughly 76% of them singletons. The sample comprised peripheral blood. These receptors were obtained from a woman of 80 years or more with COVID-19, enrolled during active disease.

The chain combines TRBV7-8 with TRBJ2-2; D is unclear. V was shortened by 1 base and J by 4 bases, with 7 bases between the two germline ends. The length of the CDR3 is 14 residues. Germline V gives CDR1 SGHVS, CDR2 FQNEAQ. Here the CDR3 reads CASSLGLSTGELFF. The CDR3 bases are TGTGCCAGCAGCTTAGGTCTCTCCACCGGGGAGCTGTTTTTT.

This chain links TRBV4-3 with TRBJ1-2; D remains unclear. This CDR3 region has 15 residues. Trimming cost V 4 bases and J 8 bases, with 20 bases left between them. Per the germline V gene, CDR1 is LGHNA and CDR2 is YSLEER. The CDR3 reads CASSPMGLLKGGYTF. Here the CDR3 DNA reads TGCGCCAGCAGCCCGATGGGCCTGTTAAAAGGAGGCTACACCTTC.

The chain couples TRBV7-9 to TRBJ1-2; 7 bases match TRBD1. Germline V gene data show CDR1 as SEHNR and CDR2 as FQNEAQ (reference sequence). CDR3 length: 15 residues. Trimming cost V 5 bases and J 4 bases; bases outside gene matches: 10. Written as DNA, the CDR3 is TGTGCCAGCAGCCCGGGACAGCTCTTTTCCTATGGCTACACCTTC. Translated: CASSPGQLFSYGYTF.

The chain links TRBV28 to TRBJ1-2; D is ambiguous. This CDR3 spans 13 amino acids. Germline CDR1 reads MDHEN; CDR2 reads SYDVKM. The V end was cut by 7 bases, the J end by 4 bases, with 13 bases between. The DNA for the CDR3 is TGTGCCAGCACCCTCGGAGGGCTCTATGGCTACACCTTC. Its protein product is CASTLGGLYGYTF.

The chain is built from TRBV24-1 and TRBJ1-2; D perhaps matches TRBD1 (6 bases). Trimming took off 2 bases at V and 8 bases at J, with 17 bases between the two ends. This CDR3 region has 15 residues. Germline V lookup: CDR1 KGHDR, CDR2 SFDVKD. CDR3 DNA: TGTGCCACCAGTGATTCGATGAACACAGGGTTGGGCTACACCTTC. Translated: CATSDSMNTGLGYTF.

The rearrangement uses TRBV28 and TRBJ1-1, with 8 positions matching TRBD1. Losses at the gene ends were 4 bases for V and 6 bases for J; bases not matched to a gene: 4. Germline lookup yields CDR1 MDHEN and CDR2 SYDVKM. This CDR3 region has 13 residues. CDR3: CASSWDRPSEAFF. CDR3 nucleotides: TGTGCCAGCAGTTGGGACAGGCCATCTGAAGCTTTCTTT.

The CDR3 sequence is CASSLAGDSPLHF. DNA of the CDR3: TGTGCCAGCAGCTTAGCAGGGGATTCACCCCTCCACTTT. The chain has TRBV7-3 and TRBJ1-6, with a possible D match to TRBD1 (6 bases). CDR1 is SGHTA and CDR2 is FQGTGA in the germline V gene. This CDR3 comprises 13 residues. Between the trimmed V and J ends, which lost 2 bases and 8 bases, there was a span of 7 bases. Based on the CDR3 plus reference TRBV7-3 and TRBJ1-6, the full variable domain is GAGVSQTPSNKVTEKGKYVELRCDPISGHTALYWYRQSLGQGPEFLIYFQGTGAADDSGLPNDRFFAVRPEGSVSTLKIQRTERGDSAVYLCASSLAGDSPLHFGNGTRLTVT.

Comment on this clone: Other DNA sequences in the same sample also yield this CDR3. V is TRBV2 and J is TRBJ1-1; a possible D gene is TRBD1 (6 bases). The CDR3 is 14 amino acids. Deletions cut 6 bases from V and 3 bases from J, with 14 bases between. The germline gives CDR1 SNHLY, CDR2 FYNNEI. The CDR3 nucleotides are TGTGCCAGCAGCGTACAGGGCCGGGACACTGAAGCTTTCTTT. It translates to CASSVQGRDTEAFF.

The J gene is TRBJ1-2, the V gene TRBV11-2, with D uncertain. Trimming shortened V by 8 bases and J by 4 bases, and 17 bases separated the two germline ends. Per the germline V gene, CDR1 is SGHAT and CDR2 is FQNNGV. The CDR3 loop spans 14 amino acids. The CDR3 is CASLGFGRGYGYTF. Here the CDR3 DNA reads TGTGCCAGCCTCGGGTTTGGGCGGGGCTATGGCTACACCTTC.